These T cell receptor beta chains were read from a single sample in a study of shared clonotypes between healthy human individuals. The protocol was immunoSEQ multiplex PCR, while the TCRdb copy is restricted to in-frame clones and leaves out a portion. This table holds a few million clones, roughly 90% found once. The specimen was naive CD4+ T cells from PBMCs. All receptors derive from a man aged 18 to 29 in good health. Some clones in this sample may be carry-over from other donors' samples. Each CDR3 is given with its conserved first and last residue. D genes are given only for firm matches. Size is omitted from some rows. Given values are once, few, many or a class for expanded clones.

size: once; J: TRBJ2-7; length: 16; V: TRBV11-2; D: TRBD2; DNA: TGTGCCAGCAGCTTAGGGGGGACTAGCGGGAGTTACGAGCAGTACTTC; CDR3: CASSLGGTSGSYEQYF
size: .; J: TRBJ2-3; length: 14; V: TRBV28; D: .; DNA: TGTGCCAGCAGACCCGGGGGCCAACATTGGGCGCAGTATTTT; CDR3: CASRPGGQHWAQYF
size: .; J: TRBJ2-1; length: 13; V: TRBV7-2; D: .; DNA: TGTGCCAGCAGCTCCCAATCCTACAATGAGCAGTTCTTC; CDR3: CASSSQSYNEQFF
size: .; J: TRBJ2-5; length: 14; V: TRBV5-5; D: .; DNA: TGTGCCAGCAGCTTGGCGGAGGTTTTAAAGACCCAGTACTTC; CDR3: CASSLAEVLKTQYF
size: .; J: TRBJ1-5; length: 13; V: TRBV18; D: .; DNA: TGTGCCAGCTCACCTGATAGCAATCAGCCCCAGCATTTT; CDR3: CASSPDSNQPQHF
size: .; J: TRBJ2-1; length: 11; V: TRBV29-1; D: .; DNA: TGCAGCGTTAATATCCCGGGGCCAACATTCTTC; CDR3: CSVNIPGPTFF
size: .; J: TRBJ2-5; length: 16; V: TRBV5-5; D: TRBD1; DNA: TGTGCCAGCAGCCCCCGGGGCAGGGGGCCGGTGGAGACCCAGTACTTC; CDR3: CASSPRGRGPVETQYF
size: .; J: TRBJ2-1; length: 15; V: TRBV28; D: .; DNA: TGTGCCAGCAGTTTCTCCCGGAGCTCCTACAATGAGCAGTTCTTC; CDR3: CASSFSRSSYNEQFF
size: few; J: TRBJ1-1; length: 14; V: TRBV28; D: TRBD1; DNA: TGTGCCAGCAGTTTGGACAGGGCGGGCGCTGAAGCTTTCTTT; CDR3: CASSLDRAGAEAFF
size: .; J: TRBJ2-2; length: 13; V: TRBV2; D: TRBD1; DNA: TGTGCCAGCGGTGACAGGGCGGCCGGGGAGCTGTTTTTT; CDR3: CASGDRAAGELFF
size: .; J: TRBJ1-5; length: 15; V: TRBV28; D: TRBD1; DNA: TGTGCCAGCAGCTTGGAAACAGGGGCAAATCAGCCCCAGCATTTT; CDR3: CASSLETGANQPQHF
size: .; J: TRBJ2-7; length: 15; V: TRBV4-1; D: .; DNA: TGCGCCAGCAGCCAAGAATTGACAACCGGAGGTGAGCAGTACTTC; CDR3: CASSQELTTGGEQYF
size: .; J: TRBJ2-2; length: 15; V: TRBV5-1; D: .; DNA: TGCGCCAGCAGCAGCGAGCCCCTAGGGACCGGGGAGCTGTTTTTT; CDR3: CASSSEPLGTGELFF
size: few; J: TRBJ1-1; length: 14; V: TRBV7-9; D: TRBD1; DNA: TGTGCCAGCAGCCTCACAGGGGGCCTCACTGAAGCTTTCTTT; CDR3: CASSLTGGLTEAFF
size: once; J: TRBJ2-3; length: 15; V: TRBV7-7; D: TRBD2; DNA: TGTGCCAGCAGCTTGCTAGCGGGAGGGCCAGATACGCAGTATTTT; CDR3: CASSLLAGGPDTQYF
size: .; J: TRBJ1-5; length: 16; V: TRBV28; D: .; DNA: TGTGCCAGCACCCCCGGGGGCCGGGGAGACAATCAGCCCCAGCATTTT; CDR3: CASTPGGRGDNQPQHF
size: .; J: TRBJ2-7; length: 14; V: TRBV29-1; D: TRBD1; DNA: TGCAGCGTGGCAAGACAGGGGGCGGCCTACGAGCAGTACTTC; CDR3: CSVARQGAAYEQYF
size: .; J: TRBJ2-7; length: 16; V: TRBV5-1; D: TRBD2; DNA: TGCGCCAGCAGCCCCGTCGCACTAGCGGGAGGCCACGAGCAGTACTTC; CDR3: CASSPVALAGGHEQYF
size: .; J: TRBJ2-5; length: 15; V: TRBV6-1; D: TRBD2; DNA: TGTGCCAGCAGTTGGACTAGTACGTTTCAAGAGACCCAGTACTTC; CDR3: CASSWTSTFQETQYF
size: .; J: TRBJ2-3; length: 12; V: TRBV2; D: TRBD2; DNA: TGTGCCAGCCGAACTAGCGGAGATACGCAGTATTTT; CDR3: CASRTSGDTQYF
size: .; J: TRBJ2-7; length: 14; V: TRBV11-2; D: .; DNA: TGTGCCAGCCACAGTGGGTGGACACTCGACGAGCAGTACTTC; CDR3: CASHSGWTLDEQYF
size: once; J: TRBJ1-4; length: 19; V: TRBV5-3; D: .; DNA: TGTGCCAGAAGCCCGTTGGGGACCGGGGAAAACGATTTCGAAGAAAAACTGTTTTTT; CDR3: CARSPLGTGENDFEEKLFF